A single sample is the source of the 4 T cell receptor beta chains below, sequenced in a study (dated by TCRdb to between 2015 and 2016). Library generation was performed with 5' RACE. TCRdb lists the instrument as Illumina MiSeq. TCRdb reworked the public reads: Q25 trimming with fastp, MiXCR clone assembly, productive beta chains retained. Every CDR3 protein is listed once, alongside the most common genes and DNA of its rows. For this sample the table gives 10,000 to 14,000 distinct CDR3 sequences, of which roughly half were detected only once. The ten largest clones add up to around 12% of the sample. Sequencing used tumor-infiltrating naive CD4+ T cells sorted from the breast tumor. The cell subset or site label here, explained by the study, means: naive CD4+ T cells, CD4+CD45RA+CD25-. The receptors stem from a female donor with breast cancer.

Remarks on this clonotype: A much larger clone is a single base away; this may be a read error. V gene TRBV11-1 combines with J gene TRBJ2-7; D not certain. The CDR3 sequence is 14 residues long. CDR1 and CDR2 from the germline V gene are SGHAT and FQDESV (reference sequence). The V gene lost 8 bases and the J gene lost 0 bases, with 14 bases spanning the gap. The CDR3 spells CASRADWISYEQYF. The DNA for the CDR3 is TGTGCCAGCCGTGCCGACTGGATCTCCTACGAGCAGTACTTC. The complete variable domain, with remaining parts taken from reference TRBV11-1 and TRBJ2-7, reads EAEVAQSPRYKITEKSQAVAFWCDPISGHATLYWYRQILGQGPELLVQFQDESVVDDSQLPKDRFSAERLKGVDSTLKIQPAELGDSAMYLCASRADWISYEQYFGPGTRLTVT.

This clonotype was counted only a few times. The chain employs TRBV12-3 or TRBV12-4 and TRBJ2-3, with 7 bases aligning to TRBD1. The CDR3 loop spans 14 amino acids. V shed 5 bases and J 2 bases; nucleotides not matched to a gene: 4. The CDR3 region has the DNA TGTGCCAGCAGTAAGGACAGGCCCACAGATACGCAGTATTTT. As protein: CASSKDRPTDTQYF.

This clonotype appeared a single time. DNA for the CDR3: TGTGCCAGCAGTCCGGGACTAGCGGGAGACGGAGATACGCAGTATTTT. This gives the protein CASSPGLAGDGDTQYF. The genes are TRBV12-3 or TRBV12-4 and TRBJ2-3, with TRBD2 identical over 14 bases. V trimming: 5 bases; J trimming: 5 bases; junction bases outside the gene matches: 6. This CDR3 has 16 amino acids.

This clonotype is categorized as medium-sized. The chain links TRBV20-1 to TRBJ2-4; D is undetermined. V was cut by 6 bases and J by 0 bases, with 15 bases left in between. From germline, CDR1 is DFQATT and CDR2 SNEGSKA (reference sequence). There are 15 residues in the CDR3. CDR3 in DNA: TGCAGTGCCATTGCAGACGCCCTAGCCAAAAACATTCAGTACTTC. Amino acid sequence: CSAIADALAKNIQYF.